The sequence of this T cell receptor beta chain was determined in a study of CD8 T cells in ankylosing spondylitis. Construction of TCR beta libraries was performed using quantitative 5'-RACE with molecular barcodes. TCRdb re-called the 5' RACE reads through MiXCR, storing one row per CDR3 protein. The data show some 200,000 distinct CDR3 sequences, with around a sixth seen just once and around 4.7% held by the top ten. From germline, CDR1 is DFQATT and CDR2 SNEGSKA (reference sequence). Trimming took 4 bases from V and 0 from J; bases not matched to a gene: 0. The CDR3 contains 14 residues. Study observations and caveats: In ankylosing spondylitis patients, matched synovial fluid reportedly showed significant enrichment of disease-linked clones. Apparently characteristic of ankylosing spondylitis blood was a TCR beta motif (eight highly homologous variants).

Of note for this clonotype: Its antigen is not identified.

The sequenced material came from blood, either unsorted or a sorted T cell fraction (not recorded which). The V and J genes are TRBV20-1 and TRBJ2-1; 10 bases fit TRBD2. The clonotype was recovered from a male donor under 30 with ankylosing spondylitis or in good health (not recorded which). The CDR3 nucleotides are TGCAGTGCTACTAGCGGGAGCTCCTACAATGAGCAGTTCTTC. This gives the protein CSATSGSSYNEQFF.